The present T cell receptor (beta chain) was sequenced within a study of T-cell memory formation after mild COVID-19 (dated by TCRdb to the early 2020s). Background on the whole study: TCR sequence clusters from the two donors were found to be largely donor specific. T-cell clones expanding and contracting after mild COVID-19 in a couple of donors were tracked by longitudinal TCRalpha and TCRbeta repertoire sequencing. Two young, previously healthy adult volunteers made up the cohort, one male and one female.

Sequencing instrument: Illumina NovaSeq 6000. TCRalpha and TCRbeta cDNA libraries were constructed by 5'RACE with constant-segment primers, with sample barcodes and unique molecular identifiers being introduced. Trizol reagent was used to extract RNA from every sample. Amplification of the libraries took two PCR steps, and the second step added a second sample barcode plus Illumina TruSeq adapters. The libraries were sequenced on an Illumina NovaSeq using 2 x 150 bp paired-end reads. The authors processed their data as follows. The reads were demultiplexed and collapsed into UMI-guided consensus sequences using migec v1.2.7. Using mixcr v2.1.11, the UMI consensuses were aligned to TRA and TRB V and J templates and assembled into clonotypes. A clonotype was counted as expanded or contracted only when both edgeR and NoisET called the clonotype significant, with the noise models trained on biological replicates. edgeR calls used a false discovery rate-adjusted p below 0.01 and a log2 fold-change threshold of 1. As an exploratory analysis of dynamics, max-normalized trajectories of the 1000 most abundant clonotypes were examined by PCA with hierarchical clustering. Separately sequenced CD4+ and CD8+ repertoires were used to assign a CD4 or CD8 phenotype to each responding clone. Clones were called with MiXCR by TCRdb after fastp trimmed the public reads at Q25, and only in-frame beta chains were retained. For every CDR3 protein sequence, its rows merge into one entry that carries the most common genes and DNA. The V and J calls were not made by the authors but by TCRdb's processing. Recorded for this sample are under 450,000 distinct CDR3 sequences; under 25% of them occurred a single time. The top ten constitute around 13% of the sample.

Ficoll-Paque density gradient centrifugation was the method used to isolate PBMCs. As regards this clonotype: Its target antigen remains unknown. Per-nucleotide qualities are absent, and no much larger clonotype sits a single base away.

The germline V gene supplies CDR1 SGHTA and CDR2 FQGNSA. From the cysteine up to the phenylalanine, the CDR3 has a length of 12 residues. Of the read, only the CDR3 DNA is kept; its 36 bases are in frame from base 1. V was cut back by 7 bases and J by 3 bases, leaving a gap of 9 bases between them. The paper's findings and limits, for the study overall: Clones that contracted from day 15 to 85 showed balanced CD4/CD8 phenotypes, whereas a second wave of clones that expanded from day 15 to 37 leaned towards CD4+. SARS-CoV-2 specificity of the second-wave clones peaking on day 37 was not confirmed. Only two mild cases were covered by the study, and larger cohorts that include severe cases with pre-infection samples were considered necessary. Contracting CD4+ clones appeared mostly in the CM and EM memory subsets, whereas CD8+ clones were enriched in EMRA. Some responding clones were detected in pre-infection memory, suggesting pre-existing cross-reactive memory T cells joined the SARS-CoV-2 response.

The sequencing input was PBMCs or a T cell subset sorted from them (not recorded which). The clonotype originates from an adult woman who had mild COVID-19 (a few samples of this study predate the infection). The sample titles of this study are shuffled in the database, so cell type and time point are left out; the donor was told from shared clones. Recombination linked TRBV7-2 to TRBJ1-2; a weak D assignment points to TRBD1 (6 bases agree). CDR3 reads: CASTGQHYGYTF. The base sequence is TGTGCCAGCACTGGACAGCACTATGGCTACACCTTC.